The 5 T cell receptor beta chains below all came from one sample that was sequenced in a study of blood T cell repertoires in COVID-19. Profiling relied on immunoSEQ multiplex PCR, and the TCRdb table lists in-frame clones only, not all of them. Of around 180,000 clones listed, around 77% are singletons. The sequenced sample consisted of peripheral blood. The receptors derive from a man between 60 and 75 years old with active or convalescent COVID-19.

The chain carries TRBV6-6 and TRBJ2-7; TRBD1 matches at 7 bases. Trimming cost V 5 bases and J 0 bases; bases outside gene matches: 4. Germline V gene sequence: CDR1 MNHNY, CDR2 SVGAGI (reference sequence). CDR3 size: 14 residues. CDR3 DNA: TGTGCCAGCAGTCCGGGACAGAGCTCCTACGAGCAGTACTTC. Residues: CASSPGQSSYEQYF.

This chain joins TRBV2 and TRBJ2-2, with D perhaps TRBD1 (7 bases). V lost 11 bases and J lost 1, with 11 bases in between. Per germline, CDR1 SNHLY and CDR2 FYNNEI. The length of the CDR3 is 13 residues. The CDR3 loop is CAGGTVNTGELFF. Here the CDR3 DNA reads TGTGCCGGGGGGACAGTGAACACCGGGGAGCTGTTTTTT.

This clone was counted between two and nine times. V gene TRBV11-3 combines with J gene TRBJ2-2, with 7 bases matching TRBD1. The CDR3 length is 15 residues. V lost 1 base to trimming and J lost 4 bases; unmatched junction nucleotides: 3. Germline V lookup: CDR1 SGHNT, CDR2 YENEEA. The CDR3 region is CASSLGQGLTGELFF. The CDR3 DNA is TGTGCCAGCAGCTTAGGACAGGGCCTCACCGGGGAGCTGTTTTTT.

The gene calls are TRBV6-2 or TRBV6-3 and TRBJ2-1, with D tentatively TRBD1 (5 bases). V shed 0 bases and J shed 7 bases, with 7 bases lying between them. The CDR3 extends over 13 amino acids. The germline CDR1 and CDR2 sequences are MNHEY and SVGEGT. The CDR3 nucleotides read TGTGCCAGCAGTTACTCCCACAGGAATGAGCAGTTCTTC. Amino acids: CASSYSHRNEQFF.

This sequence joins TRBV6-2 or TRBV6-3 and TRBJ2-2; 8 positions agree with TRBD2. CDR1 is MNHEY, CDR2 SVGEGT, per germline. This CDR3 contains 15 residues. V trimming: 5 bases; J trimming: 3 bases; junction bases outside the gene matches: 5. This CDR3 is CASSSGLAHTGELFF. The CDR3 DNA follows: TGTGCCAGCAGTAGCGGACTAGCTCACACCGGGGAGCTGTTTTTT.